This T cell receptor beta chain was sequenced for a study of blood T cells in healthy people across ages. CDR3 size: 14 residues. The V gene's germline CDR1 is SGHVS and CDR2 FQNEAQ. PCR was performed a second time for about 7 to 11 cycles using a sample-barcoded 5' primer and a J-beta primer mix. TCRdb passed the 5' RACE reads through MiXCR, listing each CDR3 protein once. The table includes some 1.5 million distinct CDR3 sequences, approximately 30% detected once. On this clonotype itself: Its antigen is undetermined. This may stem from a read error, because a much larger clone lies one nucleotide away.

Whenever a sample was processed, at least 6 million PBMCs were isolated. Study conclusions and caveats: The long-lived group displayed more naive CD4+ cells, plus higher diversity, than the aged donors did.

The sample was blood. The source is a woman aged 30 to 39 in good health. V usage is TRBV7-8 and J usage is TRBJ2-5, with 11 positions matching TRBD2. The DNA end is more similar to TRBJ2-7, so the J call may be wrong. CDR3 residues: CTSSFGTSGYEQYF. The CDR3 DNA sequence: TGTACCAGCAGCTTCGGGACTAGCGGCTACGAGCAGTACTTC.